This record covers a single TCR beta chain. The antigen is not known. The sample belongs to a study of radiotherapy plus CTLA-4 blockade in lung cancer. Background on the study: Disease control was seen in approximately 31% of patients, objective responses in 15% to 20%.

Produced via immunoSEQ multiplex PCR; TCRdb's table is partial and in-frame only. The sample has over 70,000 clones; approximately 83% are singletons. Germline V CDR1 and CDR2: SQVTM, ANQGSEA. Trimming removed 6 bases at V and 5 bases at J, with 11 bases between. The CDR3 runs 12 residues. Points from the study as a whole: After radiotherapy and ipilimumab, tumor-derived clones expanded in peripheral blood. Early shifts in blood T cell clones, with interferon-beta, reportedly predicted response best.

The sequence came from a human donor with non-small cell lung cancer who had a partial response to radiotherapy plus ipilimumab. The rearrangement uses TRBV29-1 and TRBJ2-4; a weak D match, TRBD1 (5 bases). Sequenced material: peripheral blood, taken from a patient treated with radiotherapy plus ipilimumab. CDR3 loop: CSVETTENIQYF. The DNA for the CDR3 is TGCAGCGTCGAGACGACAGAAAACATTCAGTACTTC.